These T cell receptor beta chains were read from a single sample in a study of OX40 agonist ivuxolimab in advanced cancers. Assay used: immunoSEQ multiplex PCR; TCRdb lists only in-frame clones, some missing. The sample includes some 69,000 clones, approximately 90% seen only once; the top ten take 0.3%. The source was CD4+ or CD8+ T cells sorted from blood, collected in a trial of the OX40 agonist ivuxolimab. These receptors were collected from an adult with an advanced solid tumor such as melanoma, head and neck, liver or kidney cancer. CDR3s include the opening cysteine and the closing phenylalanine or tryptophan. Fields, in order: V gene, D gene, J gene, CDR3 DNA, CDR3 protein. The D gene is left open where the match is weak.

TRBV30	TRBD2	TRBJ2-3	TGTGCCTGGAGCCAGACTAGCGGGAGGGCGGATACGCAGTATTTT	CAWSQTSGRADTQYF
TRBV28	.	TRBJ1-4	TGTGCCAGCAGTTTCCTAAAAACCTCGTGGGAAAAACTGTTTTTT	CASSFLKTSWEKLFF
TRBV10-2	.	TRBJ1-1	TGCGCCAGCAGTGTTCGAGGGGGCACTGAAGCTTTCTTT	CASSVRGGTEAFF
TRBV10-3	.	TRBJ1-1	TGTGCCACCCTCGCGGGCCGCGAAGGAGTAGAAGCTTTCTTT	CATLAGREGVEAFF
TRBV25-1	TRBD1	TRBJ1-1	TGTGCCAGCAATGGACAGGGGACGACTGAAGCTTTCTTT	CASNGQGTTEAFF
TRBV5-4	TRBD2	TRBJ2-1	TGTGCCAGCAGCCCCAGGACTAGCGGGACTGGTGAGCAGTTCTTC	CASSPRTSGTGEQFF
TRBV2	TRBD1	TRBJ1-2	TGTGCCAGCAGTGAGACAGGGCGAAAGGGTGGCTATGGCTACACCTTC	CASSETGRKGGYGYTF
TRBV19	TRBD1	TRBJ1-5	TGTGCCAGTAGTATCGCATCCGGGACAGGGGGGAATCAGCCCCAGCATTTT	CASSIASGTGGNQPQHF
TRBV15	.	TRBJ1-1	TGTGCCACCAGCAGAGATTATGGGGTGAACACTGAAGCTTTCTTT	CATSRDYGVNTEAFF
TRBV5-6	.	TRBJ2-5	TGTGCCAGCAGCGGCTGGACATATCTCCAAGAGACCCAGTACTTC	CASSGWTYLQETQYF